This T cell receptor (beta chain) was identified during a study of CD8+ T cells in alopecia areata. The CDR3 contains 14 residues. Germline loops: CDR1 SEHNR, CDR2 FQNEAQ (reference sequence). V lost 5 bases, J lost 6 bases, and 9 bases stayed unmatched. The sequencing template was cDNA reverse transcribed from extracted RNA. Method: immunoSEQ multiplex PCR; TCRdb's copy keeps in-frame clones and lacks some. The sample records 75,000 to 100,000 clones, roughly 47% being singletons. Sequencing was carried out using CD4+ T cells sorted from blood. The TCR comes from a human donor with alopecia areata. The V and J genes are TRBV7-9 and TRBJ1-2; 7 bases align to TRBD1. The CDR3 spells CASSPTGSWDGYTF. The CDR3 DNA reads TGTGCCAGCAGCCCGACAGGGTCCTGGGATGGCTACACCTTC. The variable domain in full, completed from reference TRBV7-9 and TRBJ1-2, reads DTGVSQNPRHKITKRGQNVTFRCDPISEHNRLYWYRQTLGQGPEFLTYFQNEAQLEKSRLLSDRFSAERPKGSFSTLEIQRTEQGDSAMYLCASSPTGSWDGYTFGSGTRLTVV.